The T cell receptor (beta chain) described here comes from a study of T cell responses to AZD1222 COVID-19 vaccine. Libraries were prepared by immunoSEQ multiplex PCR; TCRdb keeps only in-frame clonotypes and omits some of them. The sample has around 120,000 clones; around 86% are singletons. In germline, CDR1 is KGHSH, CDR2 LQKENI. The CDR3 is made up of 15 amino acids. Trimming cost V 3 bases and J 5 bases; bases outside gene matches: 3. This specimen was peripheral blood, taken on day 0 of AZD1222 vaccination. The TCR originated in an adult in good health. The chain links TRBV18 to TRBJ2-3; TRBD1 agrees at 12 bases. The CDR3 here is CASSPGTGGVDTQYF. CDR3 coding DNA: TGTGCCAGCTCACCCGGGACAGGGGGCGTAGATACGCAGTATTTT. The entire variable domain, with the rest obtained from reference TRBV18 and TRBJ2-3, is as follows: NAGVMQNPRHLVRRRGQEARLRCSPMKGHSHVYWYRQLPEEGLKFMVYLQKENIIDESGMPKERFSAEFPKEGPSILRIQQVVRGDSAAYFCASSPGTGGVDTQYFGPGTRLTVL.